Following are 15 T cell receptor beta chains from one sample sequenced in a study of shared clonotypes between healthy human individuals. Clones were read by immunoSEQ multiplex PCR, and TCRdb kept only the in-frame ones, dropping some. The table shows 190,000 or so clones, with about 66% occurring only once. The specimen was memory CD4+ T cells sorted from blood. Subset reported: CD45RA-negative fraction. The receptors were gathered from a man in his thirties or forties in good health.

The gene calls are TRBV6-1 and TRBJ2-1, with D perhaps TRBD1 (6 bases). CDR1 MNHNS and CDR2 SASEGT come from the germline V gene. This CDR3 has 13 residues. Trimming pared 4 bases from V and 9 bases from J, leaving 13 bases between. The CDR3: CASSGRGGGEQFF. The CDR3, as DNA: TGTGCCAGCAGTGGCAGGGGCGGCGGTGAGCAGTTCTTC.

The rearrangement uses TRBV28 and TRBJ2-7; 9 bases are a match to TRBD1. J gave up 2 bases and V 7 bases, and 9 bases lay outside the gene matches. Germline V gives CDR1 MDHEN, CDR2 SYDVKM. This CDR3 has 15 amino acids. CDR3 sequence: CASITGGSVPYEQYF. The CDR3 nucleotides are TGTGCCAGCATTACAGGGGGCTCCGTCCCCTACGAGCAGTACTTC.

The CDR3 DNA is TGCAGCGTTGGGGACACCGATCAGCCCCAGCATTTT. Residues: CSVGDTDQPQHF. This sequence joins TRBV29-1 and TRBJ1-5; possibly TRBD1 for D (6 bases). Germline V gene sequence: CDR1 SQVTM, CDR2 ANQGSEA. Trimming left V 4 bases short and J 5 bases short, with 9 bases between. The CDR3 totals 12 residues. Filled out from reference TRBV29-1 and TRBJ1-5, the complete variable domain reads SAVISQKPSRDICQRGTSLTIQCQVDSQVTMMFWYRQQPGQSLTLIATANQGSEATYESGFVIDKFPISRPNLTFSTLTVSNMSPEDSSIYLCSVGDTDQPQHFGDGTRLSIL.

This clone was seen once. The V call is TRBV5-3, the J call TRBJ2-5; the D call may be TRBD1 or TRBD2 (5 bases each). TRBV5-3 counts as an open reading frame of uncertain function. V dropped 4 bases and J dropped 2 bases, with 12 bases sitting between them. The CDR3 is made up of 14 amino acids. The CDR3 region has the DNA TGTGCCAGAAGCCCTAGGGACGAGCAAGAGACCCAGTACTTC. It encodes CARSPRDEQETQYF.

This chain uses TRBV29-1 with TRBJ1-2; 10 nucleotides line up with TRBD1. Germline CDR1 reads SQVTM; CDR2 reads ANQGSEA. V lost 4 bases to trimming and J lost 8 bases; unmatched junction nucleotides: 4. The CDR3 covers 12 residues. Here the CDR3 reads CSVGDRGLGYTF. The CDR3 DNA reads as TGCAGCGTTGGGGACAGGGGATTGGGCTACACCTTC.

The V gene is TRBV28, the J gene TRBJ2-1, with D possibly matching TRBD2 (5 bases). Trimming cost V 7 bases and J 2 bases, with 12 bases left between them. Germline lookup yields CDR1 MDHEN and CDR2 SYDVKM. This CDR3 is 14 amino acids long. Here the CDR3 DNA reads TGTGCCAGCACTGAGGCCGGGACCTACAATGAGCAGTTCTTC. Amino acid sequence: CASTEAGTYNEQFF. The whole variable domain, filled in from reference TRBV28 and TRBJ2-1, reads DVKVTQSSRYLVKRTGEKVFLECVQDMDHENMFWYRQDPGLGLRLIYFSYDVKMKEKGDIPEGYSVSREKKERFSLILESASTNQTSMYLCASTEAGTYNEQFFGPGTRLTVL.

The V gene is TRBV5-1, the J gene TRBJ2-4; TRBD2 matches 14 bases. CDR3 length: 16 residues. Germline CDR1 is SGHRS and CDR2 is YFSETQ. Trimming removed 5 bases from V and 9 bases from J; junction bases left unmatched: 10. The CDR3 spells CASRTGGTSGRVIQYF. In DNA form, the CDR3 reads TGCGCCAGCAGGACTGGAGGGACTAGCGGGAGAGTCATTCAGTACTTC. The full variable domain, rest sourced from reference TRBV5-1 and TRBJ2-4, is KAGVTQTPRYLIKTRGQQVTLSCSPISGHRSVSWYQQTPGQGLQFLFEYFSETQRNKGNFPGRFSGRQFSNSRSEMNVSTLELGDSALYLCASRTGGTSGRVIQYFGAGTRLSVL.

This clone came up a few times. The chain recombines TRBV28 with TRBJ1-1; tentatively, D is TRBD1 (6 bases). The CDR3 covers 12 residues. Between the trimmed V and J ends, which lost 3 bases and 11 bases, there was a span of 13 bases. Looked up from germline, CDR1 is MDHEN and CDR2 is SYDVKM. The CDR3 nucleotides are TGTGCCAGCAGTTTCCAGGGGTCCCGGGCTTTCTTT. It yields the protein CASSFQGSRAFF.

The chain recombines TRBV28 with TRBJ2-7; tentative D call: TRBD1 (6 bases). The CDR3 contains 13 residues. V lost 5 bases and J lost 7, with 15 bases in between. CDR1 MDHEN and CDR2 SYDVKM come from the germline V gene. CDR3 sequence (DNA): TGTGCCAGCAGTATTGGACAGTCTCAAGAGCAGTACTTC. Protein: CASSIGQSQEQYF.

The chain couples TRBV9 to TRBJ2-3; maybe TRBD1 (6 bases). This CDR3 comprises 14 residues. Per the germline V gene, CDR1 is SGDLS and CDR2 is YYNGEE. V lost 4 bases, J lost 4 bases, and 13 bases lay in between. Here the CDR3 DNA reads TGTGCCAGCAGCTTAGGACAGTTGGCAGATACGCAGTATTTT. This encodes CASSLGQLADTQYF. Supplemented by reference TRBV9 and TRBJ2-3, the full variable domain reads DSGVTQTPKHLITATGQRVTLRCSPRSGDLSVYWYQQSLDQGLQFLIQYYNGEERAKGNILERFSAQQFPDLHSELNLSSLELGDSALYFCASSLGQLADTQYFGPGTRLTVL.

The CDR3 coding sequence is TGTGCCAGCAGCGCCGAAGGAGGACAGGGAAGCAACGAGCAGTACTTC. The encoded protein is CASSAEGGQGSNEQYF. This chain joins TRBV7-9 and TRBJ2-7; TRBD1 matches at 8 bases. The V segment lost 5 bases and the J segment 5 bases; nucleotides outside the gene matches: 14. Germline V gene lookup returns CDR1 SEHNR and CDR2 FQNEAQ (reference sequence). This CDR3 contains 16 residues.

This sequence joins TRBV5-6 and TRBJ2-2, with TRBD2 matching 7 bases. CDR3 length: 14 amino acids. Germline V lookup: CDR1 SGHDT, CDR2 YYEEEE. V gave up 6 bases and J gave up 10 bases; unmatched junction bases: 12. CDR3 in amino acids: CASKSFGGSEELFF. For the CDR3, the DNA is TGTGCCAGCAAAAGTTTCGGGGGGTCCGAGGAGCTGTTTTTT.

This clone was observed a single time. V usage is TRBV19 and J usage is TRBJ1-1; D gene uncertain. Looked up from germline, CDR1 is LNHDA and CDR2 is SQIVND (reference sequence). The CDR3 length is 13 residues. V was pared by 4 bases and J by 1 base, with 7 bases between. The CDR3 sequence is CASSTVKNTEAFF. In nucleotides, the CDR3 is TGTGCCAGTAGTACCGTTAAGAACACTGAAGCTTTCTTT.

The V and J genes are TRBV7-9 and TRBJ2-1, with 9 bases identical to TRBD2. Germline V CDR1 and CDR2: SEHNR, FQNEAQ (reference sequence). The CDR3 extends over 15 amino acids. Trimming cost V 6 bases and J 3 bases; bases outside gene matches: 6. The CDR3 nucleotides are TGTGCCAGCAGGTATAGCGGGAGTATCTACAATGAGCAGTTCTTC. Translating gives CASRYSGSIYNEQFF.

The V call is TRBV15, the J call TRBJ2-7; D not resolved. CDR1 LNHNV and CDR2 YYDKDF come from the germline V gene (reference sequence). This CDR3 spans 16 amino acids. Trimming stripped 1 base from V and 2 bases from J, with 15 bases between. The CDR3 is CATSRGLGSLAYEQYF. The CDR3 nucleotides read TGTGCCACCAGCAGAGGGTTGGGTAGTCTAGCCTACGAGCAGTACTTC. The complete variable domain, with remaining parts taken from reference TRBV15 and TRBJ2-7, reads DAMVIQNPRYQVTQFGKPVTLSCSQTLNHNVMYWYQQKSSQAPKLLFHYYDKDFNNEADTPDNFQSRRPNTSFCFLDIRSPGLGDTAMYLCATSRGLGSLAYEQYFGPGTRLTVT.